These T cell receptor beta chains were read from a single sample in a study of T cell repertoires in cytomegalovirus infection. MiXCR was run by TCRdb on the reads, yielding one entry per CDR3 protein. The repertoire has approximately 350,000 distinct CDR3 sequences, about 35% of them found once; the top ten carry approximately 15%. These receptors have no identified antigens. The starting material was cultured PBMCs, obtained from culture after CMV antigen stimulation. The receptors derive from a human donor in good health (CMV status not recorded). Some clones in this sample may be carry-over from other donors' samples. Both conserved end residues are part of each CDR3. Fields, in order: D gene, clone size, V gene, J gene, CDR3 DNA, CDR3 protein. A D gene is named only where the DNA matches it firmly. A row's size may be missing; if present it is once, few, many or a size class.

d_gene: .
abundance: few
v_gene: TRBV10-2
j_gene: TRBJ1-2
CDR3nt: TGCGCCAGCAGTGAGCATGAGCCAGTCAACTATGGCTACACCTTC
CDR3aa: CASSEHEPVNYGYTF

d_gene: .
abundance: few
v_gene: TRBV7-2
j_gene: TRBJ2-7
CDR3nt: TGTGCCAGCAGCTTAGGAGCTCCCGAGCAGTACTTC
CDR3aa: CASSLGAPEQYF

d_gene: TRBD2
abundance: once
v_gene: TRBV9
j_gene: TRBJ2-1
CDR3nt: TGTGCCAGCAGCGCCCTCCCCGCGGGGGGGCACAATGAGCAGTTCTTC
CDR3aa: CASSALPAGGHNEQFF

d_gene: TRBD2
abundance: few
v_gene: TRBV6-2/TRBV6-3
j_gene: TRBJ2-1
CDR3nt: TGTGCCAGCACCAGAGCCGGGACTAGGGGATTCAATGAGCAGTTCTTC
CDR3aa: CASTRAGTRGFNEQFF

d_gene: .
abundance: once
v_gene: TRBV14
j_gene: TRBJ2-3
CDR3nt: TGTGCCAGCAGCCACGGGGTTGGGGGCCGCGTGGATACGCAGTATTTT
CDR3aa: CASSHGVGGRVDTQYF

d_gene: .
abundance: few
v_gene: TRBV7-6
j_gene: TRBJ2-1
CDR3nt: TGTGCCAGCAGCCTGGGAAGCAATGAGCAGTTCTTC
CDR3aa: CASSLGSNEQFF

d_gene: TRBD1
abundance: few
v_gene: TRBV19
j_gene: TRBJ1-4
CDR3nt: TGTGCCAGTCAGCCGGGACAGGGAGAAAAACTGTTTTTT
CDR3aa: CASQPGQGEKLFF

d_gene: TRBD2
abundance: .
v_gene: TRBV4-1
j_gene: TRBJ2-2
CDR3nt: TGCGCCAGCAGCCAAGAGTCTAGGTTACTAGCGGGAGGGCCTACTAACACCGGGGAGCTGTTTTTT
CDR3aa: CASSQESRLLAGGPTNTGELFF

d_gene: TRBD1
abundance: few
v_gene: TRBV7-2
j_gene: TRBJ1-1
CDR3nt: TGTGCCAGCAGCCCGGGACAGGCGAGCACTGAAGCTTTCTTT
CDR3aa: CASSPGQASTEAFF

d_gene: .
abundance: few
v_gene: TRBV25-1
j_gene: TRBJ1-6
CDR3nt: TGTGCCAGCAGTGGACGAGCGGTACAGAATTCACCCCTCCACTTT
CDR3aa: CASSGRAVQNSPLHF

d_gene: .
abundance: .
v_gene: TRBV6-1
j_gene: TRBJ2-2
CDR3nt: TGTGCCAGCAGGCCCGGGACTGCGAACACCGGGGAGCTGTTTTTT
CDR3aa: CASRPGTANTGELFF

d_gene: .
abundance: many
v_gene: TRBV7-2
j_gene: TRBJ1-3
CDR3nt: TGTGCCAGCAGCTTAGCCGCAGGTACTGGAAACACCATATATTTT
CDR3aa: CASSLAAGTGNTIYF

d_gene: .
abundance: few
v_gene: TRBV18
j_gene: TRBJ2-5
CDR3nt: TGTGCCAGCTCTCCACCGGCCAACCAAGAGACCCAGTACTTC
CDR3aa: CASSPPANQETQYF

d_gene: TRBD2
abundance: few
v_gene: TRBV6-2/TRBV6-3
j_gene: TRBJ2-1
CDR3nt: TGTGCCAGCAGTTTCTCCGGGACTAGCGCATACAATGAGCAGTTCTTC
CDR3aa: CASSFSGTSAYNEQFF

d_gene: .
abundance: .
v_gene: TRBV27
j_gene: TRBJ1-5
CDR3nt: TGTGCCAGCAGTCTATCGTCAGGGTCTAGGCCCCAGCATTTT
CDR3aa: CASSLSSGSRPQHF

d_gene: .
abundance: few
v_gene: TRBV7-2
j_gene: TRBJ2-1
CDR3nt: TGTGCCAGCAGTTGGGACTTGGGCCCCTACAATGAGCAGTTCTTC
CDR3aa: CASSWDLGPYNEQFF

d_gene: TRBD2
abundance: .
v_gene: TRBV2
j_gene: TRBJ2-1
CDR3nt: TGTGCCAGCAGCCCTACTAGCGGGCTAACCAATGAGCAGTTCTTC
CDR3aa: CASSPTSGLTNEQFF

d_gene: TRBD2
abundance: .
v_gene: TRBV11-2
j_gene: TRBJ2-1
CDR3nt: TGTGCCAGCAGCCGTTCGGGGACTAGCGCAAATGAGCAGTTCTTC
CDR3aa: CASSRSGTSANEQFF

d_gene: .
abundance: few
v_gene: TRBV7-6
j_gene: TRBJ1-1
CDR3nt: TGTGCCAGCAGCTTAGTTGGGGAGAAGACCACTGAAGCTTTCTTT
CDR3aa: CASSLVGEKTTEAFF

d_gene: TRBD1
abundance: .
v_gene: TRBV6-2/TRBV6-3
j_gene: TRBJ1-1
CDR3nt: TGTGCCAGCAGGGAACCCTCCGGGACAGGCGGCCCCACCGTAATCTTT
CDR3aa: CASREPSGTGGPTVIF

d_gene: .
abundance: few
v_gene: TRBV29-1
j_gene: TRBJ1-1
CDR3nt: TGCAGCGGAGGGGATGGTGAAGCTTTCTTT
CDR3aa: CSGGDGEAFF

d_gene: TRBD2
abundance: many
v_gene: TRBV7-2
j_gene: TRBJ2-5
CDR3nt: TGTGCCAGCAGCTTAGGGTATACAAGCGGGAGCATGAGACAGACCCAGTACTTC
CDR3aa: CASSLGYTSGSMRQTQYF

d_gene: .
abundance: .
v_gene: TRBV7-2
j_gene: TRBJ1-5
CDR3nt: TGTGCCAGCAACTTAGAGTCGGGCAGAGGTCAGCCCCAGCATTTT
CDR3aa: CASNLESGRGQPQHF

d_gene: .
abundance: .
v_gene: TRBV14
j_gene: TRBJ2-1
CDR3nt: TGTGCCAGCAGCCAACCAGGGGACTATAGATACAATGAGCAGTTCTTC
CDR3aa: CASSQPGDYRYNEQFF

d_gene: .
abundance: few
v_gene: TRBV20-1
j_gene: TRBJ1-1
CDR3nt: TGCAGTGCCGCGAGGGGGAAGGGGAAGGGGACTGAAGCTTTCTTT
CDR3aa: CSAARGKGKGTEAFF

d_gene: .
abundance: many
v_gene: TRBV7-2
j_gene: TRBJ1-1
CDR3nt: TGTGCCATTAGGCGGGGGACTTTAAGGAACACTGAAGCTTTCTTT
CDR3aa: CAIRRGTLRNTEAFF

d_gene: .
abundance: many
v_gene: TRBV25-1
j_gene: TRBJ2-7
CDR3nt: TGTGCCAGCAGTGAATTCTACGAGCAGTACTTC
CDR3aa: CASSEFYEQYF

d_gene: TRBD2
abundance: .
v_gene: TRBV7-9
j_gene: TRBJ2-1
CDR3nt: TGTGCCAGCAGGCCACCGGGACTAGCGGGCTTGAATGAGCAGTTCTTC
CDR3aa: CASRPPGLAGLNEQFF

d_gene: TRBD2
abundance: few
v_gene: TRBV6-2/TRBV6-3
j_gene: TRBJ2-3
CDR3nt: TGTGCCAGCAGTTATCTTGCTAGCGGATACACAGATACGCAGTATTTT
CDR3aa: CASSYLASGYTDTQYF